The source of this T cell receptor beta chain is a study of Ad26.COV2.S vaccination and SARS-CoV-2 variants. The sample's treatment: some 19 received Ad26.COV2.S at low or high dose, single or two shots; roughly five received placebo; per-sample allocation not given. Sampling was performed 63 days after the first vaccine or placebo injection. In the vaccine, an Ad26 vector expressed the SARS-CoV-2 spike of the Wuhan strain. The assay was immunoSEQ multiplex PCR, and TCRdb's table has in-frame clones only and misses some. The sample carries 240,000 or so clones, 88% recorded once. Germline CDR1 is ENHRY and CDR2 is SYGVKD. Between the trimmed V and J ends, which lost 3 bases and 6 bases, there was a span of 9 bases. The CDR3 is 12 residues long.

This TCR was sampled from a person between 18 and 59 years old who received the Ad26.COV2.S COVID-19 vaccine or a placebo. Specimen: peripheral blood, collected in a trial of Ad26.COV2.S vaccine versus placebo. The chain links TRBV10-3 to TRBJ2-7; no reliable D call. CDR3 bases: TGTGCCATCAGTGATCGAGACTCCGAGCAGTACTTC. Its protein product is CAISDRDSEQYF.